The 17 T cell receptor beta chains in this list originate from one sample, sequenced in a study of blood T cell repertoires in COVID-19. Generated by immunoSEQ multiplex PCR, the TCRdb table keeps only in-frame clones and is missing some. Found here are approximately 300,000 clones, approximately 89% of them singletons; the top ten hold over 2%. The sample consisted of PBMCs or T cells enriched from blood (not recorded which). These receptors all come from a woman under 30 who had recovered from COVID-19.

This chain uses TRBV7-9 with TRBJ2-7; D not resolved. The ends were cut back, 0 bases at V and 0 bases at J, with 3 bases in the middle. This CDR3 has 13 residues. CDR1 SEHNR and CDR2 FQNEAQ come from the germline V gene (reference sequence). The CDR3 DNA follows: TGTGCCAGCAGCTTAGCGAGCTCCTACGAGCAGTACTTC. It codes for CASSLASSYEQYF.

This rearrangement joins TRBV7-8 to TRBJ1-1; 9 bases match TRBD1. Germline CDR1 reads SGHVS; CDR2 reads FQNEAQ. CDR3 length: 14 residues. With V trimmed by 4 bases and J by 1 base, 1 base remained unmatched. The CDR3 DNA sequence: TGTGCCAGCAGCTCGGACAGGGGGAACACTGAAGCTTTCTTT. Protein product: CASSSDRGNTEAFF.

The genes are TRBV2 and TRBJ1-4; D is perhaps TRBD1 (6 bases). Germline V gene sequence: CDR1 SNHLY, CDR2 FYNNEI. The CDR3 extends over 15 amino acids. V was pared by 6 bases and J by 3 bases, with 14 bases between. CDR3: CASRRNRVPNEKLFF. In nucleotides, the CDR3 is TGTGCCAGCAGACGTAACAGGGTCCCTAATGAAAAACTGTTTTTT.

V is TRBV5-5 and J is TRBJ2-2, with 12 positions matching TRBD1. V trimming: 4 bases; J trimming: 8 bases; junction bases outside the gene matches: 12. This CDR3 is built from 17 residues. Germline values: CDR1 SGHKS, CDR2 YYEKEE (reference sequence). The CDR3 region is CASSPIKGQGAVGELFF. The CDR3 DNA sequence: TGTGCCAGCAGCCCGATCAAGGGACAGGGGGCCGTGGGGGAGCTGTTTTTT.

The gene calls are TRBV2 and TRBJ2-1; 7 positions agree with TRBD2. CDR1 and CDR2 from the germline V gene are SNHLY and FYNNEI. V shed 7 bases and J 4 bases; nucleotides not matched to a gene: 7. This CDR3 is built from 14 residues. The CDR3, as DNA: TGTGCCAGCACTCCACAGCGGGGTTACAATGAGCAGTTCTTC. Protein product: CASTPQRGYNEQFF.

The chain carries TRBV4-1 and TRBJ1-2; TRBD1 might be the D (6 bases). The CDR3 has 13 residues. Trimming took off 4 bases at V and 8 bases at J, with 14 bases between the two ends. The V gene's germline CDR1 is MGHRA and CDR2 YSYEKL. This chain's CDR3 is CASSPLTGEGYTF. CDR3 DNA sequence: TGCGCCAGCAGCCCTCTGACAGGTGAGGGCTACACCTTC.

The rearrangement uses TRBV15 and TRBJ1-2; 9 nucleotides line up with TRBD1. Germline V gene sequence: CDR1 LNHNV, CDR2 YYDKDF (reference sequence). The CDR3 extends over 15 amino acids. The junction had 2 bases not matched to a gene; V was cut back by 0 bases and J by 3 bases. The CDR3 coding sequence is TGTGCCACCAGCAGAGAGGACAGGGGAGACTATGGCTACACCTTC. This sequence encodes CATSREDRGDYGYTF.

This clone was found once. The CDR3: CASSTRDRGDTIYF. CDR3 DNA sequence: TGTGCCAGCAGCACCCGGGACAGGGGGGACACCATATATTTT. The rearrangement joins TRBV7-6 to TRBJ1-3; 11 nucleotides line up with TRBD1. Looked up from germline, CDR1 is SGHVS and CDR2 is FNYEAQ. V shed 5 bases, J shed 8 bases, and the junction held 5 bases outside the gene matches. The CDR3 runs 14 residues.

This chain links TRBV5-8 with TRBJ2-1; D is possibly TRBD1 (5 bases). The V end lost 0 bases, the J end lost 0 bases, and 10 bases lay between the germline ends. Germline V gives CDR1 SGHTS, CDR2 YDEGEE. This CDR3 spans 16 amino acids. The CDR3, as DNA: TGTGCCAGCAGCTTGGTGGGGCGGAGCTCCTACAATGAGCAGTTCTTC. It yields the protein CASSLVGRSSYNEQFF. Filled out from reference TRBV5-8 and TRBJ2-1, the complete variable domain reads EAGVTQSPTHLIKTRGQQATLRCSPISGHTSVYWYQQALGLGLQFLLWYDEGEERNRGNFPPRFSGRQFPNYSSELNVNALELEDSALYLCASSLVGRSSYNEQFFGPGTRLTVL.

The chain is built from TRBV7-8 and TRBJ2-7; 10 nucleotides match TRBD1. Unmatched junction bases numbered 11, after V lost 5 bases and J lost 4 bases. The CDR3 length is 16 residues. Looked up from germline, CDR1 is SGHVS and CDR2 is FQNEAQ. The CDR3 coding sequence is TGTGCCAGCAGCCAATACCCTCCGGGACAGGGGTACGAGCAGTACTTC. Residues: CASSQYPPGQGYEQYF.

In this sample, this clone turned up a few times. The chain links TRBV3-1 (or the pseudogene TRBV3-2) to TRBJ2-1, with 7 bases fitting TRBD2. The CDR3 is made up of 18 amino acids. Germline loops: CDR1 LGHDT, CDR2 YNNKEL (reference sequence). After removal of 4 bases from V and 0 bases from J, the junction contained 12 bases not matched to a gene. The DNA for the CDR3 is TGTGCCAGCAGCCCGGGGGGTAAGGGCTTGAGCTCCTACAATGAGCAGTTCTTC. Protein: CASSPGGKGLSSYNEQFF.

The rearrangement joins TRBV19 to TRBJ1-6; D remains unclear. With 5 bases removed from V and 13 bases from J, the gap between germline ends came to 12 bases. CDR1 is LNHDA and CDR2 is SQIVND in the germline V gene (reference sequence). There are 12 residues in the CDR3. CDR3 in amino acids: CASSARVTPLHF. The CDR3, as DNA: TGTGCCAGTAGTGCGAGAGTAACGCCCCTCCACTTT. The whole variable domain, filled in from reference TRBV19 and TRBJ1-6, reads DGGITQSPKYLFRKEGQNVTLSCEQNLNHDAMYWYRQDPGQGLRLIYYSQIVNDFQKGDIAEGYSVSREKKESFPLTVTSAQKNPTAFYLCASSARVTPLHFGNGTRLTVT.

This rearrangement joins TRBV19 to TRBJ1-1; TRBD1 is a possible D gene (5 bases). V gave up 3 bases and J gave up 0 bases, with 26 bases separating them. This CDR3 comprises 20 residues. Per germline, CDR1 LNHDA and CDR2 SQIVND (reference sequence). The CDR3 DNA reads as TGTGCCAGTAGTATGACTGCCCCGCGAGGGCAGGGAGGGATGAACACTGAAGCTTTCTTT. It is translated as CASSMTAPRGQGGMNTEAFF.

Only one count was recorded for this clone. The chain uses TRBV5-4 and TRBJ2-1; no clear D. Germline assignment: CDR1 SGHNT and CDR2 YYREEE (reference sequence). V dropped 0 bases and J dropped 5 bases, with 6 bases sitting between them. This CDR3 region has 13 residues. CDR3 bases: TGTGCCAGCAGCTTGGCCCTCGACAATGAGCAGTTCTTC. It yields the protein CASSLALDNEQFF.

The rearrangement links TRBV7-2 to TRBJ2-1; TRBD2 matches 12 bases. This CDR3 region has 17 residues. Germline V CDR1 and CDR2: SGHTA, FQGNSA. Losses at the gene ends were 1 base for V and 7 bases for J; bases not matched to a gene: 8. The CDR3 reads CASSLGPTSGGGNEQFF. The CDR3 bases are TGTGCCAGCAGCTTAGGTCCGACTAGCGGGGGTGGTAATGAGCAGTTCTTC.

This chain joins TRBV5-1 and TRBJ2-1; TRBD1 might be the D (6 bases). Trimming pared 1 base from V and 0 bases from J, leaving 14 bases between. Per germline, CDR1 SGHRS and CDR2 YFSETQ. CDR3 size: 17 residues. The CDR3, as DNA: TGCGCCAGCAGCTTGCTGCCAGGGGCTAACTCCTACAATGAGCAGTTCTTC. Its translation: CASSLLPGANSYNEQFF.

The chain couples TRBV7-9 to TRBJ2-7; D ambiguous. V was cut by 5 bases and J by 1 base, with 15 bases left in between. The CDR3 is 15 amino acids. Germline V gene lookup returns CDR1 SEHNR and CDR2 FQNEAQ (reference sequence). The CDR3 region has the DNA TGTGCCAGCAGCGCCGACATAAACCTTTCCTACGAGCAGTACTTC. It codes for CASSADINLSYEQYF.